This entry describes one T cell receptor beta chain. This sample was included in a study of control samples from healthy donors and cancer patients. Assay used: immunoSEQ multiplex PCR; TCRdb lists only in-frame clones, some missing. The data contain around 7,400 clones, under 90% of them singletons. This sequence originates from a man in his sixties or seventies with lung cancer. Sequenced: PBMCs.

This CDR3 is CASRGGANGQPQHF. The CDR3 DNA sequence: TGTGCCAGCAGAGGGGGTGCCAATGGTCAGCCCCAGCATTTT. This chain connects TRBV6-6 to TRBJ1-5; tentatively, D is TRBD1 (6 bases). Trimming removed 6 bases at V and 6 bases at J, with 15 bases between. There are 14 residues in the CDR3. In germline, CDR1 is MNHNY, CDR2 SVGAGI (reference sequence).